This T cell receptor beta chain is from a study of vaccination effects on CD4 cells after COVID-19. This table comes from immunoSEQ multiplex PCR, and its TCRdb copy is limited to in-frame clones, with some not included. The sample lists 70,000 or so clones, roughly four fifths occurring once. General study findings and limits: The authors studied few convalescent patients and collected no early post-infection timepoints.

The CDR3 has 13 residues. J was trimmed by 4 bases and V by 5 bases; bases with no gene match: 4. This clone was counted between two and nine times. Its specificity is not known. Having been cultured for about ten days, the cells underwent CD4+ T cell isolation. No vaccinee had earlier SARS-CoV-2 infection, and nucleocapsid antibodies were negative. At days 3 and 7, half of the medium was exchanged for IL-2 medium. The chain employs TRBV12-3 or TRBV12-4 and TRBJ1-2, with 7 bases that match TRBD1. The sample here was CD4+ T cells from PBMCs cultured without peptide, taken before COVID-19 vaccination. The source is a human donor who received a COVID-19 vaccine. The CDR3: CASSLQGPYGYTF. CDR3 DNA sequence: TGTGCCAGCAGTCTACAGGGGCCCTATGGCTACACCTTC.